A selection of T cell receptor beta chains follows, all from one sample in a study of beta chain features in type 1 diabetes. TCRdb's table, derived via immunoSEQ multiplex PCR, lists solely in-frame clones and lacks some. Of 150,000 or so clones in the sample, approximately 12% are singletons; the top ten hold roughly 2%. Sequencing used central memory CD4+ T cells from blood. The receptors derive from a man aged 18 to 29 in good health. The CDR3 runs from the conserved cysteine through the conserved F or W. The order of the fields is J gene, clone size, V gene, D gene, CDR3 protein, CDR3 DNA. The D gene is left open where the match is weak. Expanded clones get a size class; other rows say once, few or many, or leave the size out.

>TRBJ2-2|NA|TRBV5-1|NA
CASRLYLNTGELFF
TGCGCCAGCAGACTGTACCTGAACACCGGGGAGCTGTTTTTT
>TRBJ2-3|few|TRBV7-2|TRBD1
CASSQDRADTQYF
TGTGCCAGCAGCCAGGACAGGGCAGATACGCAGTATTTT
>TRBJ2-3|NA|TRBV5-1|NA
CASSSGGGPPRNTQYF
TGCGCCAGCAGCTCCGGAGGGGGGCCCCCCAGGAATACGCAGTATTTT
>TRBJ2-1|many|TRBV4-2|NA
CASSQDPQGYNEQFF
TGTGCCAGCAGCCAAGATCCCCAGGGTTACAATGAGCAGTTCTTC
>TRBJ2-1|NA|TRBV10-3|TRBD1
CAISTGDRANEQFF
TGTGCCATCAGCACGGGGGACAGGGCCAATGAGCAGTTCTTC
>TRBJ2-3|NA|TRBV15|NA
CATSRAGIRRAYF
TGTGCCACCAGCAGAGCTGGTATCAGGAGGGCGTATTTT
>TRBJ1-2|NA|TRBV14|NA
CASSPETIYGYTF
TGTGCCAGCAGCCCCGAGACGATCTATGGCTACACCTTC
>TRBJ2-7|NA|TRBV18|NA
CASSPGQQYEQYF
TGTGCCAGCTCACCAGGACAGCAGTACGAGCAGTACTTC
>TRBJ2-1|NA|TRBV5-1|TRBD2
CASSFSRRTSQSYNEQFF
TGCGCCAGCAGCTTCAGCCGCCGGACTAGCCAGTCCTACAATGAGCAGTTCTTC
>TRBJ2-5|NA|TRBV28|NA
CASSFSGHQETQYF
TGTGCCAGCAGTTTTTCAGGCCACCAAGAGACCCAGTACTTC
>TRBJ2-5|few|TRBV5-1|NA
CASSTLRETQYF
TGCGCCAGCAGCACCCTCCGGGAGACCCAGTACTTC
>TRBJ2-3|few|TRBV7-6|TRBD2
CASSPRTSGDTDTQYF
TGTGCCAGCAGCCCTCGGACTAGCGGGGACACAGATACGCAGTATTTT
>TRBJ1-1|few|TRBV5-6|NA
CASSLQWQSVNTEAFF
TGTGCCAGCAGCTTGCAGTGGCAGTCGGTAAACACTGAAGCTTTCTTT
>TRBJ2-5|few|TRBV10-3|NA
CAISELQLSGTQYF
TGTGCCATCAGTGAGTTACAGCTCTCGGGGACCCAGTACTTC
>TRBJ2-4|many|TRBV7-2|TRBD1
CASSERQGESKNIQYF
TGTGCCAGCAGCGAGCGACAGGGGGAGTCCAAAAACATTCAGTACTTC
>TRBJ1-3|few|TRBV29-1|NA
CSVGVSGNTIYF
TGCAGCGTTGGGGTGTCTGGAAACACCATATATTTT
>TRBJ2-1|few|TRBV6-1|TRBD2
CASSTSGRAPGEQFF
TGTGCCAGTAGTACTAGCGGGAGGGCACCGGGTGAGCAGTTCTTC
>TRBJ2-7|NA|TRBV4-1|TRBD1
CASSQDLRQGGREQYF
TGCGCCAGCAGCCAAGATCTGCGACAGGGTGGGCGTGAGCAGTACTTC
>TRBJ2-7|few|TRBV18|NA
CASSPDVAYEQYF
TGTGCCAGCTCACCGGACGTAGCCTACGAGCAGTACTTC